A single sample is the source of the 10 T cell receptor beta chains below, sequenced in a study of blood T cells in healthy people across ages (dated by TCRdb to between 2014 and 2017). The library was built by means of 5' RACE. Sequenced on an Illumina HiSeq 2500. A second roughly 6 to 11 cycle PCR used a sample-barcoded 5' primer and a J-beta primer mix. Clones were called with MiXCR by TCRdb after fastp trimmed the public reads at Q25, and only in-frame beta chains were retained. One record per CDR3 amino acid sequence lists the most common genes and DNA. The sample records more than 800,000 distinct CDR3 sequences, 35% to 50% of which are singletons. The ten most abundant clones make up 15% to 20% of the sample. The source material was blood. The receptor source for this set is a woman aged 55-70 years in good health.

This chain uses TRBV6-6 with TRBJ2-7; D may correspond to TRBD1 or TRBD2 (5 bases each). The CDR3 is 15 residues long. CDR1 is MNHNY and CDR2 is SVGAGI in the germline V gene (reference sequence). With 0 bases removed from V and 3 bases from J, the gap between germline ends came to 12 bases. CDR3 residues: CASSYSGTNVYEQYF. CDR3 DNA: TGTGCCAGCAGTTACTCCGGGACGAACGTCTACGAGCAGTACTTC.

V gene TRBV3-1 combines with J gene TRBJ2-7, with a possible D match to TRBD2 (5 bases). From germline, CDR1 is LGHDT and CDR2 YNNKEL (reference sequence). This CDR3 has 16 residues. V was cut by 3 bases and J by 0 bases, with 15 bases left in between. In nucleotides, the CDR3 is TGTGCCAGCAGCCACTTCGGCCGGGATAGCTCCTACGAGCAGTACTTC. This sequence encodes CASSHFGRDSSYEQYF.

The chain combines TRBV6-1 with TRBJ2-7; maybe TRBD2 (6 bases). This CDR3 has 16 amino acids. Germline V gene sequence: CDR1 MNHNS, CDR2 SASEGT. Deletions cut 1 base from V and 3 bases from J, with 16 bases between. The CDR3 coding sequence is TGTGCCAGCAGTGAAGTGTGGGGGGTTCATATCTACGAGCAGTACTTC. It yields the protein CASSEVWGVHIYEQYF.

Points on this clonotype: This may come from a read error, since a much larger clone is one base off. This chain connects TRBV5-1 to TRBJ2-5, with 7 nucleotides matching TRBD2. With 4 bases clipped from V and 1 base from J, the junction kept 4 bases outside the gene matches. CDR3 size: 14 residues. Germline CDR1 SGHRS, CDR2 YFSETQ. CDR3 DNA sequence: TGCGCCAGCAGCGTAGGGACTATCCAAGAGACCCAGTACTTC. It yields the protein CASSVGTIQETQYF.

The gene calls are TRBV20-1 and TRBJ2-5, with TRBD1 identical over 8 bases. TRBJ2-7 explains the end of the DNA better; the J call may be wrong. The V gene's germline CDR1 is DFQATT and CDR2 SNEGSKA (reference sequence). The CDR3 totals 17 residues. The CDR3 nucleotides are TGCAGTGCTAGGGGGCAGGGGGCAATAAGAGCGACCTACGAGCAGTACTTC. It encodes CSARGQGAIRATYEQYF.

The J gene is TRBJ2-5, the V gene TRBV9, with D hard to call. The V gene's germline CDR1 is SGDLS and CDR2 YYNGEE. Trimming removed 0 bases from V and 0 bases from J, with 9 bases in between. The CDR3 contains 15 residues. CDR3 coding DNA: TGTGCCAGCAGCGTAGAGGGCAGCTACCAAGAGACCCAGTACTTC. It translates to CASSVEGSYQETQYF.

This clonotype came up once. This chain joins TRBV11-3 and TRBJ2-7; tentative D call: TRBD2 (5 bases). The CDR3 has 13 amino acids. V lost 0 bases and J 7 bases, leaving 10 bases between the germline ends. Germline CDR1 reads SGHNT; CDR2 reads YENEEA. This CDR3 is CASSLEGRGEQYF. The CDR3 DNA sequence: TGTGCCAGCAGCTTAGAAGGCCGGGGAGAGCAGTACTTC.

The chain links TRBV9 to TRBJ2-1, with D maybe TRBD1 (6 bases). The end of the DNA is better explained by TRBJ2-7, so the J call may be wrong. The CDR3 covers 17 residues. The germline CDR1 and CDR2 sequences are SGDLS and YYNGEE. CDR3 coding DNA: TGTGCCAGCAGCGTAGACCCCACAGGGCCCCCCCACAATGAGCAGTACTTC. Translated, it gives CASSVDPTGPPHNEQYF.

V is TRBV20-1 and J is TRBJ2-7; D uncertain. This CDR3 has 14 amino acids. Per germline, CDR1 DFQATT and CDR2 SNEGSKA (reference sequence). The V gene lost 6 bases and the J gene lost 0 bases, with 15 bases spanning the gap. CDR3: CSALNGLLSYEQYF. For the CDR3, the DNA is TGCAGTGCCCTTAACGGGTTACTCTCCTACGAGCAGTACTTC.

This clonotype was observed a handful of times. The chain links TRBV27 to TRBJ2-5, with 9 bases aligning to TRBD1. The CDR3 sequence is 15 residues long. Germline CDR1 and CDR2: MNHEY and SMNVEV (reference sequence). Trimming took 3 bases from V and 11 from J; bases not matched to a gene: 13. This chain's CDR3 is CASSLNRGRRNEQYF. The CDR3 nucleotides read TGTGCCAGCAGTTTGAACAGGGGGCGCCGAAATGAGCAGTACTTC.